This T cell receptor beta chain was found in a study of cytomegalovirus exposure and HLA in healthy donors. Details on this clone: Its antigen is unidentified.

V was pared by 6 bases and J by 3 bases, with 9 bases between. The CDR3 sequence is 13 residues long. Germline lookup yields CDR1 SGHTA and CDR2 FQGNSA. Study-wide results and caveats: A few chains tied to CMV proved CMV antigen-specific in vitro. A link between a missense DCLRE1C variant and TCR beta V- and J-gene trimming emerged from a later analysis.

The primer mix had 60 Vbeta and 13 Jbeta primers. Method: immunoSEQ multiplex PCR; TCRdb's copy keeps in-frame clones and lacks some. Among roughly 170,000 clones listed, approximately 82% were seen once. Material for sequencing was PBMCs. This TCR derives from a girl aged 2-10 years in good health and CMV-seropositive. This chain joins TRBV7-2 and TRBJ2-1, with D hard to call. CDR3 residues: CASRNRDYNEQFF. The CDR3 DNA sequence: TGTGCCAGCAGAAACCGAGACTACAATGAGCAGTTCTTC.